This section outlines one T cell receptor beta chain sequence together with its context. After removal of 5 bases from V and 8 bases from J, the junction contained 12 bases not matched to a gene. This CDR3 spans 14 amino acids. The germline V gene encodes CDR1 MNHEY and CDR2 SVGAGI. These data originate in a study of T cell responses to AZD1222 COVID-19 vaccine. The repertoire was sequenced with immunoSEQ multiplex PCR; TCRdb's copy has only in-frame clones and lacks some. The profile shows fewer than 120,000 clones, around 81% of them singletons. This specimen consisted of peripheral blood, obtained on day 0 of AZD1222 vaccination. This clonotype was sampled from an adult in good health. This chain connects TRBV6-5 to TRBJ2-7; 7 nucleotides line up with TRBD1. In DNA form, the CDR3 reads TGTGCCAGCAGTCAGCAGGGGACAGCTAAACAGCAGTACTTC. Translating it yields CASSQQGTAKQQYF.